A single sample is the source of the 27 T cell receptor beta chains below, sequenced in a study of blood T cell repertoires in COVID-19. The protocol was immunoSEQ multiplex PCR, while the TCRdb copy is restricted to in-frame clones and leaves out a portion. The data contain about 150,000 clones, around 90% of them singletons. Sequencing was carried out using PBMCs or T cells enriched from blood (not recorded which). All receptors come from a woman aged 40 to 55 who had been exposed to COVID-19.

In this sample, this clone turned up once. The chain recombines TRBV11-2 with TRBJ2-3, with TRBD2 identical over 7 bases. This CDR3 comprises 16 residues. Per the germline V gene, CDR1 is SGHAT and CDR2 is FQNNGV. V was clipped by 1 base and J by 2 bases; unmatched bases: 6. The CDR3 protein is CASSLAASGNTDTQYF. DNA for the CDR3: TGTGCCAGCAGCTTAGCGGCTAGCGGAAACACAGATACGCAGTATTTT. The whole variable domain, filled in from reference TRBV11-2 and TRBJ2-3, reads EAGVAQSPRYKIIEKRQSVAFWCNPISGHATLYWYQQILGQGPKLLIQFQNNGVVDDSQLPKDRFSAERLKGVDSTLKIQPAKLEDSAVYLCASSLAASGNTDTQYFGPGTRLTVL.

This chain connects TRBV28 to TRBJ1-4, with TRBD1 matching 7 bases. The V gene's germline CDR1 is MDHEN and CDR2 SYDVKM. V lost 6 bases and J lost 7; bases outside the gene matches: 11. This CDR3 is built from 15 residues. The CDR3 reads CASRSAGTATEKLFF. The CDR3 bases are TGTGCCAGCAGATCTGCTGGGACAGCGACTGAAAAACTGTTTTTT.

V gene TRBV28 combines with J gene TRBJ1-2, with 10 bases matching TRBD1. Germline V gene sequence: CDR1 MDHEN, CDR2 SYDVKM. V trimming: 6 bases; J trimming: 1 base; junction bases outside the gene matches: 5. This CDR3 spans 15 amino acids. Written as DNA, the CDR3 is TGTGCCAGCAGGGGACAGGGGAAGGGTAACTATGGCTACACCTTC. Translating it yields CASRGQGKGNYGYTF.

This chain connects TRBV10-3 to TRBJ2-2; 9 positions match TRBD1. The germline CDR1 and CDR2 sequences are ENHRY and SYGVKD. The CDR3 contains 16 residues. V gave up 5 bases and J gave up 0 bases; unmatched junction bases: 4. CDR3 sequence (DNA): TGTGCCATCAGTCTACAGGGGGCCTCGAACACCGGGGAGCTGTTTTTT. Its protein is CAISLQGASNTGELFF.

The chain carries TRBV6-5 and TRBJ1-5; TRBD1 matches at 9 bases. This CDR3 region has 15 residues. Germline-derived CDR1 and CDR2 are MNHEY and SVGAGI. Losses at the gene ends were 5 bases for V and 5 bases for J; bases not matched to a gene: 7. CDR3 sequence: CASSHTGGRDQPQHF. Written as DNA, the CDR3 is TGTGCCAGCAGTCATACAGGGGGCCGTGATCAGCCCCAGCATTTT.

The V gene is TRBV3-1 (or the pseudogene TRBV3-2), the J gene TRBJ1-2, with a weak D call TRBD1 (5 bases). CDR1 and CDR2 from the germline V gene are LGHDT and YNNKEL (reference sequence). Deletions cut 3 bases from V and 4 bases from J, with 12 bases between. The CDR3 is 14 amino acids. This CDR3 reads CASSQGRGSYGYTF. In DNA form, the CDR3 reads TGTGCCAGCAGCCAGGGGAGGGGAAGCTATGGCTACACCTTC.

This chain joins TRBV5-4 and TRBJ1-4; no reliable D call. The CDR3 runs to 15 residues. V was clipped by 8 bases and J by 0 bases, with 14 bases between them. Per germline, CDR1 SGHNT and CDR2 YYREEE (reference sequence). This CDR3 reads CASHPGGTTNEKLFF. DNA for the CDR3: TGTGCCAGTCACCCCGGAGGGACAACTAATGAAAAACTGTTTTTT.

This clone was recorded only once. The chain joins TRBV3-1 (or the pseudogene TRBV3-2) to TRBJ2-7; 12 nucleotides align to TRBD2. J lost 7 bases, V lost 4 bases, and 14 bases had no gene match. CDR1 is LGHDT and CDR2 is YNNKEL in the germline V gene (reference sequence). CDR3 length equals 17 residues. CDR3 in amino acids: CASSPWTSGANRGEQYF. In nucleotides, the CDR3 is TGTGCCAGCAGCCCCTGGACTAGCGGGGCTAACCGGGGGGAGCAGTACTTC.

This chain links TRBV11-2 with TRBJ2-7, with 13 bases lining up with TRBD2. The V gene's germline CDR1 is SGHAT and CDR2 FQNNGV. Trimming removed 2 bases from V and 2 bases from J; junction bases left unmatched: 6. The CDR3 length is 17 residues. The CDR3 reads CASSLLTSGRVPYEQYF. The CDR3 DNA follows: TGTGCCAGCAGCTTACTTACTAGCGGGAGGGTCCCCTACGAGCAGTACTTC.

In nucleotides, the CDR3 is TGTGCCAGCAGTGCTCAGGGGGCCTCCGGGGAGCTGTTTTTT. Translated, it gives CASSAQGASGELFF. J is TRBJ2-2 and V is TRBV6-4; 8 bases are shared with TRBD1. V trimming: 4 bases; J trimming: 6 bases; junction bases outside the gene matches: 4. There are 14 residues in the CDR3. The germline V gene encodes CDR1 MRHNA and CDR2 SNTAGT.

The V gene is TRBV19, the J gene TRBJ1-2; weak D call: TRBD1 (5 bases). Germline V CDR1 and CDR2: LNHDA, SQIVND (reference sequence). This CDR3 is 15 amino acids long. Trimming cost V 4 bases and J 4 bases, with 16 bases left between them. The CDR3 nucleotides are TGTGCCAGTAGTACCACACAGGTACCGGGCTATGGCTACACCTTC. This gives the protein CASSTTQVPGYGYTF. Based on the CDR3 plus reference TRBV19 and TRBJ1-2, the full variable domain is DGGITQSPKYLFRKEGQNVTLSCEQNLNHDAMYWYRQDPGQGLRLIYYSQIVNDFQKGDIAEGYSVSREKKESFPLTVTSAQKNPTAFYLCASSTTQVPGYGYTFGSGTRLTVV.

The gene calls are TRBV6-5 and TRBJ2-7; 8 positions agree with TRBD1. V shed 5 bases, J shed 1 base, and the junction held 7 bases outside the gene matches. Germline loops: CDR1 MNHEY, CDR2 SVGAGI. The CDR3 has 15 amino acids. DNA for the CDR3: TGTGCCAGCAGTCCAAGGACAGGGTCGTCCTACGAGCAGTACTTC. Its translation: CASSPRTGSSYEQYF.

The chain's CDR3 is CASSLWGGDGGYTF. In nucleotides, the CDR3 is TGTGCCAGCAGTTTATGGGGAGGGGACGGGGGCTACACCTTC. This chain connects TRBV28 to TRBJ1-2; D is possibly TRBD1 (5 bases). This CDR3 has 14 residues. Trimming pared 0 bases from V and 8 bases from J, leaving 13 bases between. Germline V gene lookup returns CDR1 MDHEN and CDR2 SYDVKM.

V and J are TRBV4-1 and TRBJ2-7, with a weak D call TRBD1 (5 bases). The germline V gene has CDR1 MGHRA and CDR2 YSYEKL. The CDR3 length is 14 residues. The V and J ends lost 4 bases and 12 bases respectively, with 22 bases between them. The CDR3 reads CASSRGAGQSELYF. The DNA of the CDR3 is TGCGCCAGCAGCCGAGGAGCAGGGCAGTCAGAGTTGTACTTC.

Only one count was recorded for this clone. This chain links TRBV18 with TRBJ1-5; no definite D call. V gave up 3 bases and J gave up 0 bases, with 12 bases separating them. Germline assignment: CDR1 KGHSH and CDR2 LQKENI. CDR3 length: 16 amino acids. Written as DNA, the CDR3 is TGTGCCAGCTCACCCAACTCGCGGGTTAGCAATCAGCCCCAGCATTTT. Translation gives CASSPNSRVSNQPQHF.

The gene calls are TRBV9 and TRBJ2-2; 7 nucleotides align to TRBD1. V shed 0 bases and J 5 bases; nucleotides not matched to a gene: 4. This CDR3 is 15 amino acids long. The germline V gene encodes CDR1 SGDLS and CDR2 YYNGEE. The DNA for the CDR3 is TGTGCCAGCAGCGTAGGCGACAGGGCAACCGGGGAGCTGTTTTTT. Translation: CASSVGDRATGELFF.

The chain uses TRBV6-6 and TRBJ2-1; no firm D call. Trimming cost V 0 bases and J 4 bases, with 7 bases left between them. The CDR3 consists of 14 residues. The V gene's germline CDR1 is MNHNY and CDR2 SVGAGI (reference sequence). The CDR3 DNA reads as TGTGCCAGCAGTTACTCTCGGGTGTACAATGAGCAGTTCTTC. Translated: CASSYSRVYNEQFF.

This clone was observed once. The chain couples TRBV9 to TRBJ1-4, with D possibly being TRBD1 (6 bases). V was clipped by 7 bases and J by 7 bases, with 11 bases between them. CDR3 size: 12 residues. Germline V CDR1 and CDR2: SGDLS, YYNGEE. As DNA, the CDR3 is TGTGCCAGCCAGGGGAGCGGTGAAAAACTGTTTTTT. It specifies CASQGSGEKLFF.

This sequence joins TRBV7-3 and TRBJ1-1, with 8 bases aligning to TRBD1. CDR3 length: 16 residues. From germline, CDR1 is SGHTA and CDR2 FQGTGA. V shed 0 bases, J shed 2 bases, and the junction held 5 bases outside the gene matches. This chain's CDR3 is CASSLTGPGGNTEAFF. The CDR3 DNA follows: TGTGCCAGCAGCTTAACGGGTCCAGGGGGCAACACTGAAGCTTTCTTT.

V is TRBV10-3 and J is TRBJ1-2; TRBD1 aligns across 9 bases. The junction had 5 bases not matched to a gene; V was cut back by 10 bases and J by 5 bases. This CDR3 is built from 12 residues. Germline V gene lookup returns CDR1 ENHRY and CDR2 SYGVKD. DNA for the CDR3: TGTGCCAGCGGGACAGGGCCTTATGGCTACACCTTC. Translated, it gives CASGTGPYGYTF.

The CDR3 sequence: CASSPLGQGEKETQYF. The CDR3 DNA reads as TGTGCCAGCAGCCCCCTGGGACAGGGAGAAAAAGAGACCCAGTACTTC. The J gene is TRBJ2-5, the V gene TRBV14; 9 bases are shared with TRBD1. The V segment lost 4 bases and the J segment 3 bases; nucleotides outside the gene matches: 9. The germline CDR1 and CDR2 sequences are SGHDN and FVKESK. CDR3 size: 16 residues.

The V and J genes are TRBV5-8 and TRBJ2-5; D is possibly TRBD2 (7 bases). The germline gives CDR1 SGHTS, CDR2 YDEGEE. V gave up 3 bases and J gave up 4 bases, with 13 bases separating them. This CDR3 has 14 amino acids. The DNA of the CDR3 is TGTGCCAGCAGCTACACAGGGAGGGGAGAGACCCAGTACTTC. Translation gives CASSYTGRGETQYF. The full variable domain, rest sourced from reference TRBV5-8 and TRBJ2-5, is EAGVTQSPTHLIKTRGQQATLRCSPISGHTSVYWYQQALGLGLQFLLWYDEGEERNRGNFPPRFSGRQFPNYSSELNVNALELEDSALYLCASSYTGRGETQYFGPGTRLLVL.

The chain links TRBV12-3 or TRBV12-4 to TRBJ2-1, with 9 bases lining up with TRBD2. The CDR3 has 12 residues. V shed 6 bases, J shed 9 bases, and the junction held 3 bases outside the gene matches. CDR3 protein: CASRAGGLEQFF. CDR3 bases: TGTGCCAGCAGGGCGGGGGGGCTTGAGCAGTTCTTC.

The rearrangement uses TRBV12-3 or TRBV12-4 and TRBJ1-5, with D possibly being TRBD1 (6 bases). The germline V and J ends were trimmed by 5 bases and 5 bases, with 10 bases remaining between them. The CDR3 is 13 residues long. CDR3 sequence reads: CASSRQEDQPQHF. CDR3 sequence (DNA): TGTGCCAGCAGTAGACAGGAGGATCAGCCCCAGCATTTT.

The chain uses TRBV6-5 and TRBJ1-6; 10 positions agree with TRBD1. The ends lost 6 bases at V and 14 bases at J; junction bases unmatched: 10. This CDR3 has 14 amino acids. CDR1 is MNHEY, CDR2 SVGAGI, per germline. CDR3 nucleotide sequence: TGTGCCAGCAGGACAGGGGGCCGACTTCCGTCCCTCCACTTT. As protein: CASRTGGRLPSLHF.

The chain couples TRBV24-1 to TRBJ2-3; possible D gene TRBD2, 6 bases. CDR3 size: 15 residues. V lost 4 bases to trimming and J lost 2 bases, with 12 bases between them. Germline values: CDR1 KGHDR, CDR2 SFDVKD. The CDR3 region is CATSDHSGNTDTQYF. The CDR3 DNA sequence: TGTGCCACCAGTGACCATAGCGGAAACACAGATACGCAGTATTTT.

This clone was recorded once. The V gene is TRBV28, the J gene TRBJ2-7; D is perhaps TRBD1 (6 bases). In germline, CDR1 is MDHEN, CDR2 SYDVKM. V was pared by 4 bases and J by 3 bases, with 16 bases between. The CDR3 covers 15 residues. CDR3 amino acids: CASSSHGTLSYEQYF. The CDR3 bases are TGTGCCAGCAGTTCGCACGGGACACTTAGCTACGAGCAGTACTTC.